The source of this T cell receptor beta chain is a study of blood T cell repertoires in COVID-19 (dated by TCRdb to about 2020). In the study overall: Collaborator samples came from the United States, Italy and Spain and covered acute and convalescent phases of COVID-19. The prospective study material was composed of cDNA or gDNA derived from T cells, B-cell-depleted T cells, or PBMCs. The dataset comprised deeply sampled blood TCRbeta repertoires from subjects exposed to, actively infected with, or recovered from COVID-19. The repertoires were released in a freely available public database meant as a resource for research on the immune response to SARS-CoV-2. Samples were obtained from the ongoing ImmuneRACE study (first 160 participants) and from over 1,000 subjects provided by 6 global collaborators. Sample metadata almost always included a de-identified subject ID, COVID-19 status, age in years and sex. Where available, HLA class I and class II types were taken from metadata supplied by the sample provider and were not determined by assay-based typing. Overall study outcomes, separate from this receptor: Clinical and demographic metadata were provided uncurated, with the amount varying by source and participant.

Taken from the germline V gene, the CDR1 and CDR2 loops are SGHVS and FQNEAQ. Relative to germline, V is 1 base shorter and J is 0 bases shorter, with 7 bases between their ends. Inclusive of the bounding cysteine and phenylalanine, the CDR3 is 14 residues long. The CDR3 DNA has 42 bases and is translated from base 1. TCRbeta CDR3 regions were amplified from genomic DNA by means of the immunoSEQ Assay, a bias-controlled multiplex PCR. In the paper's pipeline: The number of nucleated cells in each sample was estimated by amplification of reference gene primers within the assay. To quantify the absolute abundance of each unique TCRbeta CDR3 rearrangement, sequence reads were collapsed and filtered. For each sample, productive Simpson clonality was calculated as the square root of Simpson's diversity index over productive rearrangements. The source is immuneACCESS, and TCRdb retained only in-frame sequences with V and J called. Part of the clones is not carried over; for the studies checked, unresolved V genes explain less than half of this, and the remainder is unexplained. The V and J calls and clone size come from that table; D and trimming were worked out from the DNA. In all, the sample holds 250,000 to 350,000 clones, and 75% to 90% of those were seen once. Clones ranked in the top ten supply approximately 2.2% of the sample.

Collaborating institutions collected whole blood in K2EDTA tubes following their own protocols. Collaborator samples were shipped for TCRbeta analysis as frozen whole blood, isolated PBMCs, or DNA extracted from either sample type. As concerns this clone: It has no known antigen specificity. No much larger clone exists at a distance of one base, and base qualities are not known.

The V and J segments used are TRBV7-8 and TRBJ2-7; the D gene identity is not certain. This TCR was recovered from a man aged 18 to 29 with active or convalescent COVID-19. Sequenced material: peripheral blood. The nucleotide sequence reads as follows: TGTGCCAGCAGCTTAGGTCCAGACTCCTACGAGCAGTACTTC. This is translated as CASSLGPDSYEQYF.